The source of this T cell receptor (beta chain) is a study of cytomegalovirus exposure and HLA in healthy donors. General study points: Immune exposure was documented only through CMV serostatus. There were several of the most significant clusters that appeared linked to common viral pathogens in a later analysis. In an earlier analysis, productive rearrangement rates for most beta V segments clustered near 87% or 30%.

Of note for this clone: The antigen is undetermined.

It was with 60 Vbeta and 13 Jbeta primers that the PCR ran. Only in-frame clones appear in the TCRdb table, and some are missing; sequencing was by immunoSEQ multiplex PCR. The profile shows 150,000 to 200,000 clones, around 80% of them singletons. Nominally healthy donors provided the samples, though records likely missed some immune exposures. From germline, CDR1 is LGHNA and CDR2 YSLEER. The V and J ends lost 9 bases and 3 bases, in that order; junction bases with no gene match: 4. CDR3 length equals 13 residues. The chain employs TRBV4-3 and TRBJ2-1; 8 nucleotides agree with TRBD1. The sample consisted of PBMCs. The sequence came from a woman in her thirties or forties in good health and CMV-seropositive. The CDR3 protein is CASSRGHYNEQFF. DNA for the CDR3: TGCGCCAGTTCCAGGGGGCACTACAATGAGCAGTTCTTC.